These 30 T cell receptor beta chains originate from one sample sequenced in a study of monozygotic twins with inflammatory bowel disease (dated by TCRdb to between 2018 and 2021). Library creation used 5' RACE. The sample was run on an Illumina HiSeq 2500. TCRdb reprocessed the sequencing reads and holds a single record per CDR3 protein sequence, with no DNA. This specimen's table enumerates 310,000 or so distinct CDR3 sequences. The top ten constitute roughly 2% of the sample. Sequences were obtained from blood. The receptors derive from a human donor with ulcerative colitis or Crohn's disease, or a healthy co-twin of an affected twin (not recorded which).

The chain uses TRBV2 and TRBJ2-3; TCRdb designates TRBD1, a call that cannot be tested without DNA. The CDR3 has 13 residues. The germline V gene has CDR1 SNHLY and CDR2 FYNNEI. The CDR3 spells CASSEDSPDTQYF.

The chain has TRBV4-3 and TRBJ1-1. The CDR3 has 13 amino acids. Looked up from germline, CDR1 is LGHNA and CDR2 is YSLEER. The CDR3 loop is CASSQRLNTEAFF.

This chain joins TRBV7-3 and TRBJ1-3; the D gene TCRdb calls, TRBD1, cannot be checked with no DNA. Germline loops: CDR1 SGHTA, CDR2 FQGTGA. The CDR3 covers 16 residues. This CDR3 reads CASSLTGPAIGNTIYF. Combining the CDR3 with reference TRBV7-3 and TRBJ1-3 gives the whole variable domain GAGVSQTPSNKVTEKGKYVELRCDPISGHTALYWYRQSLGQGPEFLIYFQGTGAADDSGLPNDRFFAVRPEGSVSTLKIQRTERGDSAVYLCASSLTGPAIGNTIYFGEGSWLTVV.

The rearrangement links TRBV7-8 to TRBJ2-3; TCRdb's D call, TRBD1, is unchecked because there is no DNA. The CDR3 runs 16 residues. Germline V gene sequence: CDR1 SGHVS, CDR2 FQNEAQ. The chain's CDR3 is CASSLASGFQGDTQYF.

CDR3: CASRFWAGGTDTQYF. The V call is TRBV6-6, the J call TRBJ2-3; TCRdb's D gene call, TRBD1, goes unchecked for lack of DNA. CDR1 is MNHNY, CDR2 SVGAGI, per germline (reference sequence). This CDR3 has 15 amino acids.

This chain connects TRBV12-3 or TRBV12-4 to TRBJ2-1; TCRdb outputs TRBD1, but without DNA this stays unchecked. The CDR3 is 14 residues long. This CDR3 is CASLPGTDNNEQFF.

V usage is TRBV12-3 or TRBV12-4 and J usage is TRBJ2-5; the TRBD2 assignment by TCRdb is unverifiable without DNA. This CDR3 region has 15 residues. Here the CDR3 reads CASSSASGSAWTQYF.

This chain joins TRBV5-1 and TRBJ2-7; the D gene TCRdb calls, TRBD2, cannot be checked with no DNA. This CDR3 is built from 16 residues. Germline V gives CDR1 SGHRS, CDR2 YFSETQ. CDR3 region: CASSLEGLVGLYEQYF.

CDR3 in amino acids: CASRKDRESNQPQHF. The chain uses TRBV6-1 and TRBJ1-5; without DNA, the TCRdb call of TRBD1 cannot be checked. Germline CDR1 is MNHNS and CDR2 is SASEGT. The CDR3 is 15 residues long.

CDR3 region: CASSLQYEQFF. The chain uses TRBV28 and TRBJ2-1. Germline V lookup: CDR1 MDHEN, CDR2 SYDVKM. This CDR3 comprises 11 residues.

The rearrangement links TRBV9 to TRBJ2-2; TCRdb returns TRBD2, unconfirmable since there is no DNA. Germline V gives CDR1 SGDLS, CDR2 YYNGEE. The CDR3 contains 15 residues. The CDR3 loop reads CASSVVGGTAGELFF.

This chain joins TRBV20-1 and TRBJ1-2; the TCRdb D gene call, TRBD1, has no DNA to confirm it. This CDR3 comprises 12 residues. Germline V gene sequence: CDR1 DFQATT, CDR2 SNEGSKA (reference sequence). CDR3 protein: CSAGQGHYGYTF.

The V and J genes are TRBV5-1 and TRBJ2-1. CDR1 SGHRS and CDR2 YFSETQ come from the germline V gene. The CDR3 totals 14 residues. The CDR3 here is CASSPDIANNEQFF.

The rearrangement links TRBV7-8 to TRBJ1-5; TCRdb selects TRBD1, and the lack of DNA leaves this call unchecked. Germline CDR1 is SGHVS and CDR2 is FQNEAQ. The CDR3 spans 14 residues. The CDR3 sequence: CASSSTTGGKPQHF.

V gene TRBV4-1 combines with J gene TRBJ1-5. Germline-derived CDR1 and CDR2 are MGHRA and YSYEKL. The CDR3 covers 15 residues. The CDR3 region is CASSHRRLEGQPQHF.

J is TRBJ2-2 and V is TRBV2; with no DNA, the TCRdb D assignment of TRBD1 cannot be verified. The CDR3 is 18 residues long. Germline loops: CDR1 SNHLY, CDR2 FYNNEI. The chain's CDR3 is CASSEDLFAGTLTGELFF.

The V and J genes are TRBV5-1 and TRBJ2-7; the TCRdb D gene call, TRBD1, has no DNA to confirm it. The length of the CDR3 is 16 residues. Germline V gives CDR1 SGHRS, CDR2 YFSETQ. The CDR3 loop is CASSLGAGWESYEQYF.

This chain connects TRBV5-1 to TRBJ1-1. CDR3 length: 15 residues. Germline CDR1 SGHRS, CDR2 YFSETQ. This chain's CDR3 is CASSFAGTANTEAFF.

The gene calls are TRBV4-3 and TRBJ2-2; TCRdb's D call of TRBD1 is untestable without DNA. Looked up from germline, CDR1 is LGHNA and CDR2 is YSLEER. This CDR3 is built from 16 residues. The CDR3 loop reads CASSQEQGRNTGELFF.

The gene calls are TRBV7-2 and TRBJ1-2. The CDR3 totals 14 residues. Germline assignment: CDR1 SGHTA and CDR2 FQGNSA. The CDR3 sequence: CASSLEAGGFGYTF. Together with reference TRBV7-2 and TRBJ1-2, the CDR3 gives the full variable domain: GAGVSQSPSNKVTEKGKDVELRCDPISGHTALYWYRQSLGQGLEFLIYFQGNSAPDKSGLPSDRFSAERTGGSVSTLTIQRTQQEDSAVYLCASSLEAGGFGYTFGSGTRLTVV.

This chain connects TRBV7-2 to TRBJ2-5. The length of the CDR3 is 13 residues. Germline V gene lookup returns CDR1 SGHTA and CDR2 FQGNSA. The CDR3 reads CASSLPVSETQYF.

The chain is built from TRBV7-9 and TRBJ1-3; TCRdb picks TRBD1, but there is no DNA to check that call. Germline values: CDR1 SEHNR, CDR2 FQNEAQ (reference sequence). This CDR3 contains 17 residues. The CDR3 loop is CASSLWDRSDSGNTIYF.

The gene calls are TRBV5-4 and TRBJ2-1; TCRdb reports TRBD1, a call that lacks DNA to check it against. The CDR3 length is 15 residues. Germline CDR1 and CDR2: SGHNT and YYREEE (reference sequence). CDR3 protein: CASSQGTVDYNEQFF.

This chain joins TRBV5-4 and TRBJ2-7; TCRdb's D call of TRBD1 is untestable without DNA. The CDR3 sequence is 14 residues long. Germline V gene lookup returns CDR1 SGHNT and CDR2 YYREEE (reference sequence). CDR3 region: CASSTRDDGHEQYF.

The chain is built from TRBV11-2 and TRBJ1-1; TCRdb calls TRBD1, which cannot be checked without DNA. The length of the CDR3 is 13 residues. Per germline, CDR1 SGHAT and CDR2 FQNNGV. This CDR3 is CASSLSQDTEAFF.

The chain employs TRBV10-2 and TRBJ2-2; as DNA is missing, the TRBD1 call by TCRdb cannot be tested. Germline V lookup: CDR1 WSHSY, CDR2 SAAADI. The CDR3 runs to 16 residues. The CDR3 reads CASSESSRAGTAELFF.

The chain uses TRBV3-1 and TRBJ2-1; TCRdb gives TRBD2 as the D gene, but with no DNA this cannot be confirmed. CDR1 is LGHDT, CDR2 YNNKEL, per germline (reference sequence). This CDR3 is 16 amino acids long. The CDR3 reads CASSQDLRLAGREQFF.

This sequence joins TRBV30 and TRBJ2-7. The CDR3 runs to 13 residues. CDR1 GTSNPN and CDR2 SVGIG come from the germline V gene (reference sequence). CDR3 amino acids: CASQKAYWDEQYF. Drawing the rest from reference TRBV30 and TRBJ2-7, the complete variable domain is SQTIHQWPATLVQPVGSPLSLECTVEGTSNPNLYWYRQAAGRGLQLLFYSVGIGQISSEVPQNLSASRPQDRQFILSSKKLLLSDSGFYLCASQKAYWDEQYFGPGTRLTVT.

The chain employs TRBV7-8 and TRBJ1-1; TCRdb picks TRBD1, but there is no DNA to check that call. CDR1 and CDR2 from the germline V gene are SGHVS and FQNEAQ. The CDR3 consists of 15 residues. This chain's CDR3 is CASSPSGTGGTEAFF. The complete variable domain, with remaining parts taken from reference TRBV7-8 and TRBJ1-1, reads GAGVSQSPRYKVAKRGQDVALRCDPISGHVSLFWYQQALGQGPEFLTYFQNEAQLDKSGLPSDRFFAERPEGSVSTLKIQRTQQEDSAVYLCASSPSGTGGTEAFFGQGTRLTVV.

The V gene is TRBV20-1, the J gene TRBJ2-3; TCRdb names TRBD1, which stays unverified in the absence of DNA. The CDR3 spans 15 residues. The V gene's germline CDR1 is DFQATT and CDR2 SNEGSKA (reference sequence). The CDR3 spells CSARDHGGSTDTQYF.